This is a list of T cell receptor beta chains from one sample in a study of control samples from healthy donors and cancer patients. This table comes from immunoSEQ multiplex PCR, and its TCRdb copy is limited to in-frame clones, with some not included. The repertoire includes 95,000 to 100,000 clones, roughly 86% of them detected once, and about 2% sits in the top ten. The sample consisted of blood. The receptors here all came from a man aged 55-75 years in good health. Both conserved end residues are part of each CDR3. The D gene is left open where the match is weak. Size is stated for part of the rows, as once, few or many counts, or as a class when the clone is expanded.

clone size	J gene	D gene	V gene	CDR3 protein	CDR3 DNA
.	TRBJ1-1	.	TRBV5-1	CASSLDSGNTEAFF	TGCGCCAGCAGCCTCGATAGCGGGAACACTGAAGCTTTCTTT
.	TRBJ1-1	.	TRBV19	CASSIPGLNTEAFF	TGTGCCAGTAGTATCCCAGGGTTGAACACTGAAGCTTTCTTT
.	TRBJ2-2	.	TRBV2	CASSGSGTGELFF	TGTGCCAGCAGCGGGTCGGGCACCGGGGAGCTGTTTTTT
.	TRBJ2-7	TRBD1	TRBV28	CASIPSGTASYEQYF	TGTGCCAGCATCCCCTCCGGGACAGCCTCCTACGAGCAGTACTTC
once	TRBJ2-5	TRBD1	TRBV10-3	CAIKGGGQEETQYF	TGTGCCATCAAGGGTGGGGGACAGGAAGAGACCCAGTACTTC
few	TRBJ1-1	TRBD1	TRBV30	CAWRQGAAEAFF	TGTGCCTGGAGACAGGGGGCGGCTGAAGCTTTCTTT
.	TRBJ2-5	.	TRBV5-1	CASSPRAGLEAQYF	TGCGCCAGCAGCCCAAGAGCGGGTTTGGAGGCCCAGTACTTC
once	TRBJ2-7	TRBD1	TRBV7-9	CASSLTGTYEQYF	TGTGCCAGCAGCTTGACAGGGACCTACGAGCAGTACTTC
.	TRBJ2-7	.	TRBV3-1/TRBV3-2	CASSLRWGGASFYEQYF	TGTGCCAGCAGCCTCAGATGGGGCGGGGCGAGTTTCTACGAGCAGTACTTC
.	TRBJ1-6	TRBD1	TRBV29-1	CSTRTGDSPLHF	TGCAGCACCCGGACAGGCGATTCACCCCTCCACTTT
few	TRBJ1-2	TRBD1	TRBV9	CASSSGGTGNYGYTF	TGTGCCAGCAGCTCAGGAGGGACAGGGAACTATGGCTACACCTTC
.	TRBJ2-1	TRBD2	TRBV5-1	CASSLESSGVGEQFF	TGCGCCAGCAGCTTGGAGTCTAGCGGCGTCGGTGAGCAGTTCTTC
.	TRBJ2-1	TRBD2	TRBV7-2	CASSFLAGGMDEQFF	TGTGCCAGCAGCTTTTTAGCGGGAGGAATGGATGAGCAGTTCTTC
.	TRBJ2-2	.	TRBV9	CASSGKRDILNTGELFF	TGTGCCAGCAGCGGCAAACGGGACATACTGAACACCGGGGAGCTGTTTTTT
.	TRBJ2-1	.	TRBV5-6	CASSWGVGSYNEQFF	TGTGCCAGCAGCTGGGGCGTGGGCTCCTACAATGAGCAGTTCTTC
.	TRBJ2-7	.	TRBV7-7	CASSLFSGAHEQYF	TGTGCCAGCAGCTTATTTTCAGGGGCCCACGAGCAGTACTTC
.	TRBJ1-3	.	TRBV7-9	CASSLGISGNTIYF	TGTGCCAGCAGCTTAGGGATCTCTGGAAACACCATATATTTT
.	TRBJ2-2	TRBD2	TRBV15	CATSRGTGGRSTGELFF	TGTGCCACCAGCAGAGGGACCGGGGGGAGAAGCACCGGGGAGCTGTTTTTT
few	TRBJ2-2	.	TRBV6-1	CASSEAGDTGELFF	TGTGCCAGCAGTGAAGCGGGAGACACCGGGGAGCTGTTTTTT
.	TRBJ2-5	.	TRBV5-4	CASSPDGGGETQYF	TGTGCCAGCAGCCCAGACGGGGGAGGCGAGACCCAGTACTTC
few	TRBJ2-7	TRBD2	TRBV4-1	CASSQVASGSYEQYF	TGCGCCAGCAGCCAAGTGGCTAGCGGCTCCTACGAGCAGTACTTC
once	TRBJ2-2	TRBD2	TRBV3-1/TRBV3-2	CASSQEIGTSGRPETNTGELFF	TGTGCCAGCAGCCAAGAGATCGGGACTAGCGGGAGGCCCGAAACGAACACCGGGGAGCTGTTTTTT
.	TRBJ1-5	TRBD1	TRBV11-2	CASSIGTGGTQHF	TGTGCCAGCAGCATAGGGACAGGTGGGACCCAGCATTTT
.	TRBJ2-1	.	TRBV12-3/TRBV12-4	CASSLSHPNEQFF	TGTGCCAGCAGTTTGTCACATCCCAATGAGCAGTTCTTC
.	TRBJ2-4	.	TRBV5-4	CASSSDPIDIQYF	TGTGCCAGCAGCTCAGACCCGATAGACATTCAGTACTTC
.	TRBJ2-2	.	TRBV19	CASSITRAPGELFF	TGTGCCAGTAGTATAACCAGGGCGCCCGGGGAGCTGTTTTTT
.	TRBJ2-3	.	TRBV15	CATSRESAGRGSDTQYF	TGTGCCACCAGCAGAGAGTCTGCGGGACGGGGGTCAGATACGCAGTATTTT
.	TRBJ2-3	.	TRBV30	CAWNAGPGVDTQYF	TGTGCCTGGAACGCGGGCCCAGGGGTCGATACGCAGTATTTT
.	TRBJ1-1	TRBD1	TRBV7-8	CASSLEGAGTEAFF	TGTGCCAGCAGCTTAGAGGGGGCAGGGACTGAAGCTTTCTTT